A selection of T cell receptor beta chains follows, all from one sample in a study of regulatory T cells in long-lasting Graves disease. TCRdb re-analysed the multiplex PCR reads in MiXCR, keeping a single row per CDR3 protein. The profile shows a few hundred thousand distinct CDR3 sequences, roughly a fifth of them singletons. This specimen consisted of peripheral blood mononuclear cells (PBMCs), obtained when the disease was refractory, from a patient treated with antithyroid drugs. Every receptor here comes from a female donor with Graves disease. The CDR3 runs from the conserved cysteine through the conserved F or W. Each record gives: clone size, J gene, V gene, D gene, CDR3 protein, CDR3 DNA. The D gene is left open where the match is weak. Rows give clone size only sometimes, using once, few, many, or a class for an expanded clone.

clone_size: few
j_call: TRBJ1-3
v_call: TRBV20-1
d_call: TRBD1
cdr3_aa: CSARAGTGENTIYF
cdr3_nt: TGCAGTGCTAGAGCCGGGACAGGTGAAAACACCATATATTTT

clone_size: many
j_call: TRBJ1-1
v_call: TRBV6-1
d_call: -
cdr3_aa: CASSETEIYTEAFF
cdr3_nt: TGTGCCAGCAGTGAGACGGAGATTTACACTGAAGCTTTCTTT

clone_size: -
j_call: TRBJ2-7
v_call: TRBV28
d_call: -
cdr3_aa: CASSFHDPYEQYF
cdr3_nt: TGTGCCAGCAGTTTCCATGACCCCTACGAGCAGTACTTC

clone_size: few
j_call: TRBJ2-1
v_call: TRBV20-1
d_call: -
cdr3_aa: CSARERRAEQFF
cdr3_nt: TGCAGTGCTAGAGAACGCAGGGCCGAGCAGTTCTTC

clone_size: few
j_call: TRBJ2-3
v_call: TRBV29-1
d_call: TRBD2
cdr3_aa: CSVGTSGKSDTQYF
cdr3_nt: TGCAGCGTCGGGACTAGCGGAAAATCAGATACGCAGTATTTT

clone_size: once
j_call: TRBJ2-1
v_call: TRBV7-9
d_call: -
cdr3_aa: CASSLSPPSEQFF
cdr3_nt: TGTGCCAGCAGCTTATCCCCCCCGTCCGAGCAGTTCTTC

clone_size: many
j_call: TRBJ2-5
v_call: TRBV3-1
d_call: -
cdr3_aa: CASSQEGFTQETQYF
cdr3_nt: TGTGCCAGCAGCCAAGAAGGGTTTACTCAAGAGACCCAGTACTTC

clone_size: many
j_call: TRBJ2-2
v_call: TRBV7-2
d_call: -
cdr3_aa: CASSSRVTGELFF
cdr3_nt: TGTGCCAGCAGCTCACGAGTCACCGGGGAGCTGTTTTTT

clone_size: many
j_call: TRBJ1-2
v_call: TRBV24-1
d_call: -
cdr3_aa: CATNDTGVYGYTF
cdr3_nt: TGTGCCACCAATGATACGGGAGTCTATGGCTACACCTTC

clone_size: -
j_call: TRBJ2-1
v_call: TRBV2
d_call: TRBD2
cdr3_aa: CASSETSGYYNEQFF
cdr3_nt: TGTGCCAGCAGTGAAACTAGCGGATACTACAATGAGCAGTTCTTC

clone_size: -
j_call: TRBJ1-5
v_call: TRBV30
d_call: TRBD1
cdr3_aa: CAWSVRDRGLNQPQHF
cdr3_nt: TGTGCCTGGAGTGTACGAGACAGGGGGCTCAATCAGCCCCAGCATTTT

clone_size: many
j_call: TRBJ2-4
v_call: TRBV28
d_call: -
cdr3_aa: CASSPPGPNIQYF
cdr3_nt: TGTGCCAGCAGTCCACCCGGTCCAAACATTCAGTACTTC

clone_size: many
j_call: TRBJ1-1
v_call: TRBV28
d_call: -
cdr3_aa: CASSPFGVNTEAFF
cdr3_nt: TGTGCCAGCAGCCCTTTCGGAGTGAACACTGAAGCTTTCTTT

clone_size: many
j_call: TRBJ2-5
v_call: TRBV28
d_call: -
cdr3_aa: CASSPSPGDSWSDFVKETQYF
cdr3_nt: TGTGCCAGCAGTCCATCCCCCGGTGACAGCTGGTCCGACTTCGTCAAAGAGACCCAGTACTTC

clone_size: many
j_call: TRBJ2-7
v_call: TRBV2
d_call: TRBD2
cdr3_aa: CASSLAGDYYEQYF
cdr3_nt: TGTGCCAGCAGCCTAGCGGGTGATTACTACGAGCAGTACTTC

clone_size: -
j_call: TRBJ2-7
v_call: TRBV6-1
d_call: TRBD1
cdr3_aa: CASSQGARGGEQYF
cdr3_nt: TGTGCCAGCAGTCAGGGGGCGCGGGGCGGGGAGCAGTACTTC

clone_size: -
j_call: TRBJ2-3
v_call: TRBV18
d_call: TRBD1
cdr3_aa: CASSPGQGDSDTQYF
cdr3_nt: TGTGCCAGCTCACCGGGACAGGGGGATTCAGATACGCAGTATTTT

clone_size: -
j_call: TRBJ1-5
v_call: TRBV9
d_call: -
cdr3_aa: CASSVSPAGNQPQHF
cdr3_nt: TGTGCCAGCAGCGTGTCCCCGGCAGGCAATCAGCCCCAGCATTTT

clone_size: many
j_call: TRBJ1-5
v_call: TRBV28
d_call: -
cdr3_aa: CAGQRGWNSNQPQHF
cdr3_nt: TGTGCCGGACAAAGAGGGTGGAATAGCAATCAGCCCCAGCATTTT

clone_size: many
j_call: TRBJ2-5
v_call: TRBV18
d_call: -
cdr3_aa: CASSYGANYQETQYF
cdr3_nt: TGTGCCAGCTCATATGGGGCTAACTACCAAGAGACCCAGTACTTC

clone_size: -
j_call: TRBJ1-5
v_call: TRBV10-3
d_call: -
cdr3_aa: CAISGGGNQPQHF
cdr3_nt: TGTGCCATCAGTGGGGGAGGTAATCAGCCCCAGCATTTT

clone_size: many
j_call: TRBJ2-5
v_call: TRBV27
d_call: TRBD1
cdr3_aa: CASSRAYRGLETQYF
cdr3_nt: TGTGCCAGCAGCCGAGCATACAGGGGGCTAGAGACCCAGTACTTC

clone_size: -
j_call: TRBJ1-2
v_call: TRBV7-2
d_call: -
cdr3_aa: CASSLGQGGIYGYTF
cdr3_nt: TGTGCCAGCAGCTTAGGGCAGGGCGGGATCTATGGCTACACCTTC

clone_size: many
j_call: TRBJ1-2
v_call: TRBV12-3/TRBV12-4
d_call: -
cdr3_aa: CASSNHGRGYGYTF
cdr3_nt: TGTGCCAGCAGCAACCACGGTCGGGGGTATGGCTACACCTTC

clone_size: -
j_call: TRBJ2-4
v_call: TRBV27
d_call: -
cdr3_aa: CASSSLQLAKNIQYF
cdr3_nt: TGTGCCAGCAGTTCCCTACAGCTAGCCAAAAACATTCAGTACTTC

clone_size: few
j_call: TRBJ2-7
v_call: TRBV20-1
d_call: -
cdr3_aa: CSAREAVRVYEQYF
cdr3_nt: TGCAGTGCTAGAGAAGCGGTCAGGGTCTACGAGCAGTACTTC

clone_size: many
j_call: TRBJ2-4
v_call: TRBV12-3/TRBV12-4
d_call: TRBD2
cdr3_aa: CASSLAGVTLAKNIQYF
cdr3_nt: TGTGCCAGCAGCTTAGCGGGAGTTACACTAGCCAAAAACATTCAGTACTTC

clone_size: few
j_call: TRBJ2-7
v_call: TRBV12-3/TRBV12-4
d_call: -
cdr3_aa: CASSSGTSTYEQYF
cdr3_nt: TGTGCCAGCAGTTCCGGGACCTCAACCTACGAGCAGTACTTC

clone_size: -
j_call: TRBJ1-1
v_call: TRBV5-6
d_call: -
cdr3_aa: CASSALQQANTEAFF
cdr3_nt: TGTGCCAGCAGCGCCCTTCAACAGGCGAACACTGAAGCTTTCTTT

clone_size: many
j_call: TRBJ1-1
v_call: TRBV5-5
d_call: TRBD1
cdr3_aa: CASSLVGQGVRDTEAFF
cdr3_nt: TGTGCCAGCAGCTTGGTGGGACAGGGGGTGAGGGACACTGAAGCTTTCTTT

clone_size: -
j_call: TRBJ1-1
v_call: TRBV5-1
d_call: TRBD1
cdr3_aa: CASSLATGFTEAFF
cdr3_nt: TGCGCCAGCAGCTTGGCGACAGGGTTCACTGAAGCTTTCTTT

clone_size: many
j_call: TRBJ2-7
v_call: TRBV20-1
d_call: -
cdr3_aa: CSASQGGVPSYEQYF
cdr3_nt: TGCAGTGCTAGTCAGGGGGGCGTCCCGTCCTACGAGCAGTACTTC

clone_size: many
j_call: TRBJ2-7
v_call: TRBV6-1
d_call: TRBD2
cdr3_aa: CASSEGGLAGGDEQYF
cdr3_nt: TGTGCCAGCAGTGAAGGAGGACTAGCGGGAGGTGACGAGCAGTACTTC

clone_size: many
j_call: TRBJ1-4
v_call: TRBV30
d_call: -
cdr3_aa: CAGNRANEKLFF
cdr3_nt: TGTGCCGGAAACAGGGCAAATGAAAAACTGTTTTTT

clone_size: many
j_call: TRBJ1-2
v_call: TRBV27
d_call: TRBD1
cdr3_aa: CASSLSRSTGGGYGYTF
cdr3_nt: TGTGCCAGCAGTTTAAGTAGGTCGACAGGGGGCGGCTATGGCTACACCTTC

clone_size: many
j_call: TRBJ2-7
v_call: TRBV6-1
d_call: TRBD1
cdr3_aa: CASTPYGTAYEQYF
cdr3_nt: TGTGCCAGCACCCCTTACGGGACAGCCTACGAGCAGTACTTC

clone_size: many
j_call: TRBJ2-7
v_call: TRBV28
d_call: TRBD2
cdr3_aa: CASSTGTSGTLVLEQYF
cdr3_nt: TGTGCCAGCAGTACCGGGACTAGCGGGACCCTGGTTCTCGAGCAGTACTTC

clone_size: many
j_call: TRBJ1-1
v_call: TRBV7-6
d_call: -
cdr3_aa: CASSPSVWDTEAFF
cdr3_nt: TGTGCCAGCAGCCCGTCGGTGTGGGACACTGAAGCTTTCTTT

clone_size: -
j_call: TRBJ2-5
v_call: TRBV24-1
d_call: -
cdr3_aa: CATSDAQETQYF
cdr3_nt: TGTGCCACCAGTGATGCCCAAGAGACCCAGTACTTC

clone_size: -
j_call: TRBJ2-7
v_call: TRBV19
d_call: -
cdr3_aa: CASAQGVGTYEQYF
cdr3_nt: TGTGCCAGTGCACAGGGAGTCGGGACCTACGAGCAGTACTTC

clone_size: many
j_call: TRBJ1-1
v_call: TRBV6-5
d_call: -
cdr3_aa: CASSYGTGTGTEAFF
cdr3_nt: TGTGCCAGCAGTTACGGCACAGGGACGGGAACTGAAGCTTTCTTT

clone_size: many
j_call: TRBJ1-1
v_call: TRBV12-3/TRBV12-4
d_call: -
cdr3_aa: CASSFVGGNTEAFF
cdr3_nt: TGTGCCAGCAGTTTTGTTGGGGGAAACACTGAAGCTTTCTTT

clone_size: -
j_call: TRBJ2-5
v_call: TRBV20-1
d_call: -
cdr3_aa: CSARETQYF
cdr3_nt: TGCAGTGCTAGAGAGACCCAGTACTTC

clone_size: many
j_call: TRBJ2-2
v_call: TRBV19
d_call: -
cdr3_aa: CASSTLTGELFF
cdr3_nt: TGTGCCAGTAGTACCCTCACCGGGGAGCTGTTTTTT

clone_size: few
j_call: TRBJ2-1
v_call: TRBV6-1
d_call: -
cdr3_aa: CASSLGGGPDNEQFF
cdr3_nt: TGTGCCAGCAGCCTAGGGGGGGGGCCGGACAATGAGCAGTTCTTC

clone_size: -
j_call: TRBJ2-7
v_call: TRBV13
d_call: -
cdr3_aa: CASSRTGLLSRPTYEQYF
cdr3_nt: TGTGCCAGCAGCCGGACGGGACTCCTTAGCCGCCCAACCTACGAGCAGTACTTC

clone_size: -
j_call: TRBJ2-5
v_call: TRBV20-1
d_call: TRBD2
cdr3_aa: CSALRLAAKETQYF
cdr3_nt: TGCAGTGCGTTAAGACTAGCGGCGAAAGAGACCCAGTACTTC

clone_size: many
j_call: TRBJ2-7
v_call: TRBV2
d_call: -
cdr3_aa: CASSANRAAYEQYF
cdr3_nt: TGTGCCAGCAGTGCCAACAGGGCTGCCTACGAGCAGTACTTC

clone_size: many
j_call: TRBJ2-2
v_call: TRBV9
d_call: -
cdr3_aa: CASRSEVTGELFF
cdr3_nt: TGTGCCAGCAGAAGTGAAGTCACCGGGGAGCTGTTTTTT

clone_size: few
j_call: TRBJ1-5
v_call: TRBV20-1
d_call: -
cdr3_aa: CSGKSGDQPQHF
cdr3_nt: TGCAGTGGCAAGTCAGGGGATCAGCCCCAGCATTTT

clone_size: few
j_call: TRBJ1-5
v_call: TRBV3-1
d_call: TRBD1
cdr3_aa: CASSQDLSRGDQPQHF
cdr3_nt: TGTGCCAGCAGCCAAGACTTATCCAGGGGGGATCAGCCCCAGCATTTT

clone_size: -
j_call: TRBJ1-4
v_call: TRBV28
d_call: -
cdr3_aa: CASSLPRGMGEKLFF
cdr3_nt: TGTGCCAGCAGTTTACCCAGGGGTATGGGGGAAAAACTGTTTTTT

clone_size: many
j_call: TRBJ2-7
v_call: TRBV7-9
d_call: -
cdr3_aa: CASSLLGYEQYF
cdr3_nt: TGTGCCAGCAGCTTATTGGGTTACGAGCAGTACTTC